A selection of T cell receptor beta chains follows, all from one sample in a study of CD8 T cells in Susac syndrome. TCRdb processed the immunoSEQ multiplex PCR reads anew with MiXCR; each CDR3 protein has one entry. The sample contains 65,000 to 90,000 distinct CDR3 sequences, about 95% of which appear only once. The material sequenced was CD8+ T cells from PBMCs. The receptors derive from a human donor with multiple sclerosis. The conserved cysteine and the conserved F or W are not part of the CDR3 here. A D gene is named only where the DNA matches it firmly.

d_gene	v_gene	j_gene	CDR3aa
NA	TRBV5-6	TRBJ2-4	ASSFIEDIQY
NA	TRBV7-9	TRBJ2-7	ASSLVRWENSYEQY
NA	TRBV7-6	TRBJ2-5	ASSLAFVGGSETQY
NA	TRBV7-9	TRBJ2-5	ASSLVEGLGETQY
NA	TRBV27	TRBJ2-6	ASSLLSSGANVLT
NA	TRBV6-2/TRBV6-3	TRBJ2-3	ATLDFNTQY
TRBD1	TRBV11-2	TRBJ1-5	ASSSGQGQPQH
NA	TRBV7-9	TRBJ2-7	ASSSHSGIPYEQY
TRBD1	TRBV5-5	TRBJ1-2	ASSLVTGDYGYT
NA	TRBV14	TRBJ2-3	ASSLHPGEGASDTQY
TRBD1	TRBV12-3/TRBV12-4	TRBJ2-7	ASSPLGQGAFYEQY
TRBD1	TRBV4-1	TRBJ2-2	ASSPKTGGTGELF
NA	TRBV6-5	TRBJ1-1	ASSYSGRQRPEAF
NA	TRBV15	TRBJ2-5	ATSRVQGGQETQY
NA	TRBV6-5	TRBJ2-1	ASSYPGTHNEQF
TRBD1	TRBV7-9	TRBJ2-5	ASSSPGQPSETQY
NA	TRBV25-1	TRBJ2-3	ASTDGGFTDTQY
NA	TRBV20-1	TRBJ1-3	SAVLPDPAFSGNTIY
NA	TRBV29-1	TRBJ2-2	SVETGHYTGELF